This T cell receptor (beta chain) appears in the sequencing data of a study of blood T cell repertoires in COVID-19. On the study more broadly: Both acute and convalescent COVID-19 samples were obtained from the United States, Italy and Spain. Sources were T cells, B-cell-depleted T cells, or PBMCs; the material itself was cDNA or gDNA.

Libraries were prepared by immunoSEQ multiplex PCR; TCRdb keeps only in-frame clonotypes and omits some of them. Of 150,000 to 200,000 clones listed, about 84% were seen once; the top ten hold 7% to 10%. The CDR3 consists of 15 residues. Germline CDR1 and CDR2: SQVTM and ANQGSEA. V trimming: 3 bases; J trimming: 6 bases; junction bases outside the gene matches: 10. The sequenced sample consisted of PBMCs or T cells enriched from blood (not recorded which). The clonotype comes from a woman in her thirties who had recovered from COVID-19. V is TRBV29-1 and J is TRBJ2-3; 9 nucleotides match TRBD1. CDR3: CSVDGGDRVEDTQYF. Here the CDR3 DNA reads TGCAGCGTTGATGGGGGGGACAGGGTCGAGGATACGCAGTATTTT.